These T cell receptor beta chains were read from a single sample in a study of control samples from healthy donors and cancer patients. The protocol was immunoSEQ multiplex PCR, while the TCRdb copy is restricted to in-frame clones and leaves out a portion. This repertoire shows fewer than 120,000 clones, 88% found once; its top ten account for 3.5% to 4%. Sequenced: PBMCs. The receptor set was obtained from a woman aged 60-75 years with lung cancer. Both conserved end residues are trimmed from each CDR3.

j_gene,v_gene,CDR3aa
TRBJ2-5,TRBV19,ASSMEGSVGETQY
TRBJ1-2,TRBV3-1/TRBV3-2,ASSQGVAGTATYGYT
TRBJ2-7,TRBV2,ASSPGTSGSAFYEQY
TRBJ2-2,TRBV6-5,ATHTAATPGELF
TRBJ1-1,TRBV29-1,SVEEQLNTEAF
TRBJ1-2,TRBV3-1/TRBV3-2,ASSQGGNHGYT
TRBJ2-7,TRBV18,ASSRAAQSYEQY
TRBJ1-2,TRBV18,ASSPQGTYYGYT
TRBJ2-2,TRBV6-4,ASKETSGVTGELF
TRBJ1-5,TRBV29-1,SVGDGQGNQPQH
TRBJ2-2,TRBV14,ASSQVAGGTGELF
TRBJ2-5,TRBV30,AWSGLAGETQY
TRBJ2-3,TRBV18,ASSPNPGDTQY
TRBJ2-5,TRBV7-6,ASSQASGGAGETQY
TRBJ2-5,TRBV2,ASSSTSGGGETQY
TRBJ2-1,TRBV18,ASSHVQVGSYNEQF
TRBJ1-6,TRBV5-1,ASTAGTDNSPLH
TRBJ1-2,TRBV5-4,ASSSEGASRGYT
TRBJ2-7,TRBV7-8,ASSPTGTSSSYEQY
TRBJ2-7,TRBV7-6,ASSPTSGGSSYEQY
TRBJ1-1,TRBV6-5,ASIRKGTNTEAF
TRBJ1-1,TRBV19,ASSMRLDSEAF
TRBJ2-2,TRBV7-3,ASSFGGGGGELF
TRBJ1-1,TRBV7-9,ASRPTGDTEAF
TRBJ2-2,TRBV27,ASSLLETGGGELF
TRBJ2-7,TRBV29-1,SVARTDTYEQY
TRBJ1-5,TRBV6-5,ASIRYRGGDQPQH
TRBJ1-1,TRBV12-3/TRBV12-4,ASSLRRNTEAF
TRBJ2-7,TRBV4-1,ASRREHYGMGYEQY
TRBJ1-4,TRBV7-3,ASSLAGTDEKLF
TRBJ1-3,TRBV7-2,ASSRRGGVAPGANTIY
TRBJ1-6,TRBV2,ASRVGVDSPLH
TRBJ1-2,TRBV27,ASSWAGGDYGYT
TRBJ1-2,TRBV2,ASSVGGYYGYT
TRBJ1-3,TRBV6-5,ASSYSGQGAGNTIY
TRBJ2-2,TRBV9,ASSVDGGGELF
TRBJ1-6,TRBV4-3,ASSQDQGSSYNSPLH
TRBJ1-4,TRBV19,ASGNEKLF